Each of the 4 T cell receptor beta chains below was sequenced from the same sample in a study of shared clonotypes between healthy human individuals. The data were produced by immunoSEQ multiplex PCR, yet TCRdb's version contains in-frame clones alone and is incomplete. The sample holds about half a million clones, 60% to 80% seen once. Source material: PBMCs. The receptor set was obtained from a middle-aged woman in good health. Some clones in this sample may be carry-over from other donors' samples.

This chain joins TRBV7-8 and TRBJ1-6, with D maybe TRBD1 (5 bases). V was shortened by 7 bases and J by 8 bases, with 15 bases between the two germline ends. Germline lookup yields CDR1 SGHVS and CDR2 FQNEAQ. The CDR3 sequence is 14 residues long. The DNA of the CDR3 is TGTGCCAGCAACGGGGGGGAGATTGATTCACCCCTCCACTTT. Protein product: CASNGGEIDSPLHF.

This clone appeared a few times. This rearrangement joins TRBV6-5 to TRBJ1-2, with D unclear. CDR1 is MNHEY, CDR2 SVGAGI, per germline. The CDR3 length is 14 residues. V was shortened by 2 bases and J by 2 bases, with 9 bases between the two germline ends. The DNA of the CDR3 is TGTGCCAGCAGTTACGCCCCACTAAACTATGGCTACACCTTC. Amino acids: CASSYAPLNYGYTF.

The CDR3 here is CASSLLGGLQYF. The CDR3 DNA reads TGTGCCAGCAGTTTACTAGGGGGCCTGCAGTACTTC. The chain uses TRBV27 and TRBJ2-7; 7 nucleotides line up with TRBD1. With 2 bases clipped from V and 9 bases from J, the junction kept 4 bases outside the gene matches. CDR3 length: 12 residues. CDR1 and CDR2 (germline): MNHEY, SMNVEV (reference sequence).

The V gene is TRBV19, the J gene TRBJ2-5; tentative D call: TRBD1 (5 bases). In germline, CDR1 is LNHDA, CDR2 SQIVND (reference sequence). The V gene lost 7 bases and the J gene lost 8 bases, with 23 bases spanning the gap. There are 15 residues in the CDR3. CDR3 sequence: CASKAFHRYLGTQYF. In DNA, the CDR3 is TGTGCCAGTAAAGCCTTCCACAGGTACCTAGGAACCCAGTACTTC.